The 9 T cell receptor beta chains in this list originate from one sample, sequenced in a study of regulatory T cells in long-lasting Graves disease. Specified time point: newly diagnosed GD, antithyroid drugs for less than 3 months. There was RNA extracted from PBMCs, and the TCR library was made from it. Libraries of TCR beta came from iRepertoire HTBI primers plus Arm-PCR of CDR3 regions. TCRdb independently ran MiXCR on the multiplex PCR reads; one entry per CDR3 protein. Found here are 250,000 or so distinct CDR3 sequences, around 19% of them singletons; the top ten hold 12% to 15%. These same records also appear under a second study, on T cells in Graves' hyperthyroidism and ophthalmopathy.

The sequences come from peripheral blood mononuclear cells (PBMCs), collected at new diagnosis, from a patient treated with antithyroid drugs. The receptors were sampled from a woman aged 25-40 years with Graves disease.

This clonotype was counted at least ten times. The chain carries TRBV10-3 and TRBJ2-5; 10 bases line up with TRBD2. Trimming cost V 3 bases and J 2 bases; bases outside gene matches: 6. The germline gives CDR1 ENHRY, CDR2 SYGVKD. This CDR3 is built from 16 residues. The CDR3 here is CAISDGRAGGQETQYF. The CDR3 DNA reads as TGTGCCATCAGTGATGGGCGAGCGGGGGGGCAAGAGACCCAGTACTTC.

The rearrangement uses TRBV19 and TRBJ1-3, with D uncertain. Germline CDR1 is LNHDA and CDR2 is SQIVND (reference sequence). The length of the CDR3 is 15 residues. Trimming removed 2 bases from V and 0 bases from J, with 8 bases in between. The CDR3 DNA is TGTGCCAGTAGTATATCGGTCATCTCTGGAAACACCATATATTTT. Residues: CASSISVISGNTIYF.

The V and J genes are TRBV14 and TRBJ2-1; D not resolved. V was cut by 0 bases and J by 0 bases, with 12 bases left in between. Germline CDR1 is SGHDN and CDR2 is FVKESK. The CDR3 totals 17 residues. As DNA, the CDR3 is TGTGCCAGCAGCCAAGATTATAGGGTCGTCTCCTACAATGAGCAGTTCTTC. It specifies CASSQDYRVVSYNEQFF.

This clonotype was counted only a few times. The chain has TRBV12-3 or TRBV12-4 and TRBJ1-4; TRBD1 might be the D (5 bases). V was cut by 6 bases and J by 14 bases, with 16 bases left in between. The length of the CDR3 is 12 residues. The CDR3 DNA sequence: TGTGCCAGCAGCCAGAGGGACGTGAACCTGTTTTTT. This translates into CASSQRDVNLFF.

This clonotype was observed at least ten times. The J gene is TRBJ1-2, the V gene TRBV9; a possible D gene is TRBD1 (6 bases). V lost 3 bases and J 3 bases, leaving 18 bases between the germline ends. CDR3 length equals 16 residues. In germline, CDR1 is SGDLS, CDR2 YYNGEE. This CDR3 is CASSAHTTDSHYGYTF. CDR3 sequence (DNA): TGTGCCAGCAGCGCCCACACCACGGACAGCCACTATGGCTACACCTTC.

The chain joins TRBV7-2 to TRBJ1-2; perhaps TRBD1 as D (5 bases). CDR1 is SGHTA and CDR2 is FQGNSA in the germline V gene. The CDR3 is 14 amino acids. Trimming cost V 5 bases and J 3 bases, with 13 bases left between them. CDR3 in amino acids: CASSPLGRDYGYTF. The CDR3 bases are TGTGCCAGCAGCCCCTTGGGGCGGGACTATGGCTACACCTTC.

This clonotype was observed many times. The V and J genes are TRBV7-8 and TRBJ1-4, with D possibly TRBD1 on 6 matching bases. CDR3 length: 15 residues. V was shortened by 5 bases and J by 6 bases, with 16 bases between the two germline ends. Germline V lookup: CDR1 SGHVS, CDR2 FQNEAQ. CDR3 amino acids: CASSNRDTVYEKLFF. CDR3 DNA sequence: TGTGCCAGCAGCAACCGGGACACCGTTTATGAAAAACTGTTTTTT. Full variable domain (outside the CDR3, taken from reference TRBV7-8 and TRBJ1-4): GAGVSQSPRYKVAKRGQDVALRCDPISGHVSLFWYQQALGQGPEFLTYFQNEAQLDKSGLPSDRFFAERPEGSVSTLKIQRTQQEDSAVYLCASSNRDTVYEKLFFGSGTQLSVL.

In this sample, this clonotype turned up many times. V gene TRBV5-1 combines with J gene TRBJ2-7; tentatively, D is TRBD1 (6 bases). Trimming shortened V by 2 bases and J by 6 bases, and 33 bases separated the two germline ends. The CDR3 sequence is 20 residues long. Per germline, CDR1 SGHRS and CDR2 YFSETQ. This chain's CDR3 is CASSLVLPNSLGAQHLEQYF. The CDR3 nucleotides read TGCGCCAGCAGCTTAGTTTTACCCAATTCGCTGGGGGCCCAGCATCTCGAGCAGTACTTC.

This clonotype was observed a few times. The chain combines TRBV19 with TRBJ1-5; D not certain. V lost 5 bases to trimming and J lost 2 bases, with 10 bases between them. The CDR3 extends over 14 amino acids. The germline CDR1 and CDR2 sequences are LNHDA and SQIVND (reference sequence). The CDR3 coding sequence is TGTGCCAGTAGTTCTGAGCTAGGCAATCAGCCCCAGCATTTT. Its translation is CASSSELGNQPQHF.